These 27 T cell receptor beta chains came from one sample sequenced in a study of blood T cell repertoires in COVID-19. Profiling relied on immunoSEQ multiplex PCR, and the TCRdb table lists in-frame clones only, not all of them. This table holds 110,000 or so clones, 85% to 90% found once. The sequenced sample was peripheral blood. The origin of the receptors is a woman aged 50 to 60 with acute or convalescent COVID-19.

The rearrangement uses TRBV5-4 and TRBJ1-6; TRBD1 might be the D (6 bases). This CDR3 spans 15 amino acids. Germline lookup yields CDR1 SGHNT and CDR2 YYREEE (reference sequence). Between the trimmed V and J ends, which lost 1 base and 5 bases, there was a span of 10 bases. CDR3 amino acids: CASSLQYRDNSPLHF. In DNA, the CDR3 is TGTGCCAGCAGCTTGCAATACAGGGATAATTCACCCCTCCACTTT.

This clone showed up just once. V usage is TRBV7-9 and J usage is TRBJ1-3, with no clear D. The germline gives CDR1 SEHNR, CDR2 FQNEAQ (reference sequence). The germline V and J ends were trimmed by 1 base and 0 bases, with 7 bases remaining between them. CDR3 size: 15 residues. CDR3 in DNA: TGTGCCAGCAGCTTAGAGAGTAACTCTGGAAACACCATATATTTT. It yields the protein CASSLESNSGNTIYF.

Notes on this clone: The junction and the germline gene differ at one end; a read error may be behind it. This chain uses TRBV5-4 with TRBJ2-5, with 7 positions matching TRBD1. Germline lookup yields CDR1 SGHNT and CDR2 YYREEE (reference sequence). This CDR3 has 15 amino acids. The CDR3 DNA reads TGTGCCAGCAGCTTCCGGACAGGCATCCAAGAGACTCAGTACTTC. Translation: CASSFRTGIQETQYF.

The chain combines TRBV7-9 with TRBJ2-1, with 12 bases that match TRBD1. Germline V gene data show CDR1 as SEHNR and CDR2 as FQNEAQ (reference sequence). V dropped 0 bases and J dropped 9; count of bases not matched to a gene: 6. The CDR3 is made up of 16 amino acids. CDR3 sequence reads: CASSLALGTGGGEQFF. In DNA, the CDR3 is TGTGCCAGCAGCTTAGCGTTGGGGACAGGGGGCGGTGAGCAGTTCTTC.

The rearrangement joins TRBV28 to TRBJ2-7; 10 positions agree with TRBD1. Germline-derived CDR1 and CDR2 are MDHEN and SYDVKM. There are 14 residues in the CDR3. With 6 bases clipped from V and 7 bases from J, the junction kept 9 bases outside the gene matches. The CDR3 spells CASRTTGGAGEQYF. DNA of the CDR3: TGTGCCAGCAGGACGACAGGGGGCGCGGGGGAGCAGTACTTC.

This clone was seen more than once but under ten times. The CDR3 nucleotides read TGTGCCAGCACGGGACAGGGATGGGAAGACGGGAATGAGCAGTTCTTC. Protein product: CASTGQGWEDGNEQFF. The chain links TRBV2 to TRBJ2-1, with 9 positions matching TRBD1. The V gene's germline CDR1 is SNHLY and CDR2 FYNNEI. The J segment lost 7 bases and the V segment lost 7 bases, leaving 14 bases of the junction unmatched. This CDR3 contains 16 residues. The full variable domain, rest sourced from reference TRBV2 and TRBJ2-1, is EPEVTQTPSHQVTQMGQEVILRCVPISNHLYFYWYRQILGQKVEFLVSFYNNEISEKSEIFDDQFSVERPDGSNFTLKIRSTKLEDSAMYFCASTGQGWEDGNEQFFGPGTRLTVL.

The CDR3 sequence: CATSDGGEGYNEQFF. The CDR3 region has the DNA TGTGCCACCAGTGATGGTGGTGAGGGATACAATGAGCAGTTCTTC. The chain employs TRBV24-1 and TRBJ2-1; perhaps TRBD2 as D (5 bases). V was clipped by 3 bases and J by 4 bases, with 12 bases between them. Germline CDR1 and CDR2: KGHDR and SFDVKD. CDR3 length: 15 residues.

This chain connects TRBV27 to TRBJ1-2; D gene uncertain. Germline CDR1 MNHEY, CDR2 SMNVEV (reference sequence). This CDR3 is built from 14 residues. V lost 6 bases to trimming and J lost 0 bases, with 11 bases between them. The CDR3 loop reads CASSPTGTNYGYTF. Written as DNA, the CDR3 is TGTGCCAGCAGCCCCACCGGGACTAACTATGGCTACACCTTC.

The chain joins TRBV5-1 to TRBJ2-6; D gene uncertain. V was trimmed by 0 bases and J by 0 bases, leaving 7 bases between them. CDR3 length equals 16 residues. The germline CDR1 and CDR2 sequences are SGHRS and YFSETQ. CDR3 region: CASSLAPSSGANVLTF. The CDR3 DNA is TGCGCCAGCAGCTTGGCACCGAGCTCTGGGGCCAACGTCCTGACTTTC.

Comment on this clone: One end of the junction varies from germline; a read error may be responsible. The chain combines TRBV5-6 with TRBJ1-5, with unresolved D. The germline gives CDR1 SGHDT, CDR2 YYEEEE. The CDR3 is 16 residues long. The CDR3: CASGFRGKGSNQPQHF. The CDR3 DNA reads TGTGCCAGCGGCTTTAGAGGGAAGGGTAGCAATCAGCCCCAGCATTTT.

The chain is built from TRBV9 and TRBJ1-1, with D possibly being TRBD1 (6 bases). V lost 3 bases to trimming and J lost 4 bases, with 19 bases between them. The germline gives CDR1 SGDLS, CDR2 YYNGEE. The CDR3 has 16 residues. CDR3 in DNA: TGTGCCAGCAGCGCTTCGACAGGTTCGCTTGCCACTGAAGCTTTCTTT. As protein: CASSASTGSLATEAFF.

This rearrangement joins TRBV7-2 to TRBJ1-2, with a weak D call TRBD1 (6 bases). The CDR3 runs 15 residues. Germline loops: CDR1 SGHTA, CDR2 FQGNSA. The ends were cut back, 5 bases at V and 3 bases at J, with 16 bases in the middle. The CDR3 loop reads CASSTKTGLDYGYTF. As DNA, the CDR3 is TGTGCCAGCAGCACCAAGACAGGTTTGGACTATGGCTACACCTTC.

The gene calls are TRBV28 and TRBJ1-6; 8 positions match TRBD1. This CDR3 is built from 14 residues. Germline values: CDR1 MDHEN, CDR2 SYDVKM. Losses at the gene ends were 6 bases for V and 7 bases for J; bases not matched to a gene: 5. This chain's CDR3 is CASRATGENSPLHF. CDR3 DNA: TGTGCCAGCAGGGCGACAGGGGAGAATTCACCCCTCCACTTT.

The chain couples TRBV18 to TRBJ2-2; tentatively, D is TRBD2 (6 bases). The V gene's germline CDR1 is KGHSH and CDR2 LQKENI. V was shortened by 0 bases and J by 0 bases, with 11 bases between the two germline ends. The CDR3 totals 17 residues. This CDR3 reads CASSPPFGGANTGELFF. The CDR3 coding sequence is TGTGCCAGCTCACCACCGTTCGGGGGAGCGAACACCGGGGAGCTGTTTTTT.

The gene calls are TRBV4-1 and TRBJ2-3; TRBD1 matches 8 bases. CDR1 MGHRA and CDR2 YSYEKL come from the germline V gene. This CDR3 is built from 16 residues. V lost 3 bases and J lost 3; bases outside the gene matches: 8. The CDR3 is CASSQTGNRGTDTQYF. Here the CDR3 DNA reads TGCGCCAGCAGCCAGACGGGGAACAGGGGGACAGATACGCAGTATTTT.

In this sample, this clone turned up once. This chain links TRBV5-1 with TRBJ1-1; TRBD1 might be the D (6 bases). This CDR3 spans 16 amino acids. V lost 2 bases, J lost 0 bases, and 14 bases lay in between. Germline V lookup: CDR1 SGHRS, CDR2 YFSETQ. CDR3 loop: CASSLPQGTMNTEAFF. CDR3 nucleotide sequence: TGCGCCAGCAGCTTACCTCAGGGGACGATGAACACTGAAGCTTTCTTT.

The chain employs TRBV7-2 and TRBJ2-5, with D hard to call. Trimming pared 2 bases from V and 5 bases from J, leaving 12 bases between. In germline, CDR1 is SGHTA, CDR2 FQGNSA. CDR3 length equals 14 residues. The CDR3 protein is CASSLPAIGETQYF. The CDR3 DNA reads as TGTGCCAGCAGCTTACCAGCGATCGGGGAGACCCAGTACTTC.

The chain couples TRBV30 to TRBJ1-5, with D hard to call. Per germline, CDR1 GTSNPN and CDR2 SVGIG (reference sequence). The V end lost 0 bases, the J end lost 0 bases, and 9 bases lay between the germline ends. The CDR3 is 15 residues long. The CDR3 coding sequence is TGTGCCTGGAGTGTAGCGCGAATTAGCAATCAGCCCCAGCATTTT. It yields the protein CAWSVARISNQPQHF.

The chain employs TRBV6-5 and TRBJ1-2, with D maybe TRBD1 (5 bases). V lost 6 bases and J lost 4, with 12 bases in between. Germline V gives CDR1 MNHEY, CDR2 SVGAGI. This CDR3 is built from 13 residues. CDR3 DNA sequence: TGTGCCAGCAGCCTAGACAGTACCTATGGCTACACCTTC. It yields the protein CASSLDSTYGYTF.

This sequence joins TRBV6-6 and TRBJ1-4; TRBD1 matches 9 bases. The CDR3 consists of 12 residues. The V gene end was trimmed by 8 bases and the J gene end by 7 bases; junction bases not matched to a gene: 2. The germline V gene encodes CDR1 MNHNY and CDR2 SVGAGI (reference sequence). CDR3 protein: CASGTGIEKLFF. CDR3 DNA sequence: TGTGCCAGCGGGACAGGGATTGAAAAACTGTTTTTT.

This chain uses TRBV5-1 with TRBJ1-2, with D maybe TRBD1 (5 bases). CDR1 SGHRS and CDR2 YFSETQ come from the germline V gene. The CDR3 covers 15 residues. V lost 1 base to trimming and J lost 4 bases, with 14 bases between them. CDR3 DNA sequence: TGCGCCAGCAGCTTGCGCTCGGGGGGAACCTATGGCTACACCTTC. Translation gives CASSLRSGGTYGYTF.

The rearrangement uses TRBV5-4 and TRBJ2-1, with TRBD2 as a possible D gene (6 bases). Between the trimmed V and J ends, which lost 2 bases and 6 bases, there was a span of 15 bases. The CDR3 runs 15 residues. The germline V gene encodes CDR1 SGHNT and CDR2 YYREEE (reference sequence). The CDR3 DNA follows: TGTGCCAGCAGCTTACTCGGGGGACCGCCCAATGAGCAGTTCTTC. Translated: CASSLLGGPPNEQFF. The whole variable domain, remainder taken from reference TRBV5-4 and TRBJ2-1, is ETGVTQSPTHLIKTRGQQVTLRCSSQSGHNTVSWYQQALGQGPQFIFQYYREEENGRGNFPPRFSGLQFPNYSSELNVNALELDDSALYLCASSLLGGPPNEQFFGPGTRLTVL.

The chain employs TRBV7-9 and TRBJ2-5, with TRBD1 matching over 7 bases. With 4 bases clipped from V and 2 bases from J, the junction kept 10 bases outside the gene matches. The CDR3 spans 16 residues. Looked up from germline, CDR1 is SEHNR and CDR2 is FQNEAQ (reference sequence). The CDR3 loop reads CASSSPRDSQQETQYF. The CDR3 DNA reads as TGTGCCAGCAGCTCCCCAAGGGACAGCCAACAAGAGACCCAGTACTTC.

This chain links TRBV30 with TRBJ1-2; TRBD1 matches 8 bases. CDR3 size: 13 residues. CDR1 and CDR2 from the germline V gene are GTSNPN and SVGIG (reference sequence). V was pared by 2 bases and J by 8 bases, with 7 bases of the junction left unmatched. The CDR3 nucleotides read TGTGCCTGGAGTTTCTCGGACAGGGACGGCTACACCTTC. Protein sequence: CAWSFSDRDGYTF.

This rearrangement joins TRBV9 to TRBJ2-5; D is unclear. CDR3 length equals 13 residues. Germline V gene data show CDR1 as SGDLS and CDR2 as YYNGEE. V lost 3 bases and J 6 bases, leaving 12 bases between the germline ends. CDR3 nucleotide sequence: TGTGCCAGCAGCGCAACAGCTCAAAAGACCCAGTACTTC. Translation gives CASSATAQKTQYF.

The chain employs TRBV11-3 and TRBJ2-1; 11 nucleotides match TRBD2. This CDR3 spans 15 amino acids. Germline V gene data show CDR1 as SGHNT and CDR2 as YENEEA. With V trimmed by 5 bases and J by 8 bases, 8 bases remained unmatched. The DNA for the CDR3 is TGTGCCAGCAGCCCGAGACTAGCGGGACCCGATGAGCAGTTCTTC. Translated: CASSPRLAGPDEQFF.

The chain uses TRBV27 and TRBJ1-1, with 8 bases lining up with TRBD1. V trimming: 4 bases; J trimming: 1 base; junction bases outside the gene matches: 14. Germline V gene data show CDR1 as MNHEY and CDR2 as SMNVEV (reference sequence). There are 18 residues in the CDR3. The CDR3 DNA follows: TGTGCCAGCAGTTCAGGCCCTCAGGGGGCGGGAAGGAACACTGAAGCTTTCTTT. It specifies CASSSGPQGAGRNTEAFF.